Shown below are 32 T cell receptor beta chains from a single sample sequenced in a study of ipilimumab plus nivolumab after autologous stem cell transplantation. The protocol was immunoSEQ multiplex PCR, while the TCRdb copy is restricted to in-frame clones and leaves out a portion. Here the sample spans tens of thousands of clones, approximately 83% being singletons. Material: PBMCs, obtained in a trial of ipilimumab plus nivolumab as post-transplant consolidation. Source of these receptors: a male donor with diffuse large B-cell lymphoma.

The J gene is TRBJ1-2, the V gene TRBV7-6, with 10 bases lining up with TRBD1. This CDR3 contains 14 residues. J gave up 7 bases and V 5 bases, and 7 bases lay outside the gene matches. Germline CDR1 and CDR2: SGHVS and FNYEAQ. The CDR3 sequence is CASSPRGQGLGYTF. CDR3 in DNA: TGTGCCAGCAGCCCCAGGGGACAGGGGCTTGGCTACACCTTC.

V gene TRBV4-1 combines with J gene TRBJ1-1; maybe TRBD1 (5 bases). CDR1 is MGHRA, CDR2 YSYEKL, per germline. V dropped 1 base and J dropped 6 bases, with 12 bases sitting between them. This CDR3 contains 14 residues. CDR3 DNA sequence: TGCGCCAGCAGCCAAGGGCTTCGGGGCCCTGAAGCTTTCTTT. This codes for CASSQGLRGPEAFF.

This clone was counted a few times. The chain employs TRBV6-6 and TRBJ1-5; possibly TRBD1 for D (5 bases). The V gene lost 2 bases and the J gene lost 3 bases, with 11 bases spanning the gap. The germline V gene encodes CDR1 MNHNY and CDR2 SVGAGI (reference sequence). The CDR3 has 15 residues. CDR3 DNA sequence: TGTGCCAGCAGTTACCGGGGGGGATACAATCAGCCCCAGCATTTT. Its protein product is CASSYRGGYNQPQHF.

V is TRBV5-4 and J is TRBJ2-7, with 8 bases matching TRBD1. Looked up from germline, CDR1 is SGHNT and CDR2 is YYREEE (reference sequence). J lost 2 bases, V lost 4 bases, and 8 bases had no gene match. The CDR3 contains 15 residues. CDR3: CASSPGTGDTYEQYF. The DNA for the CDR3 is TGTGCCAGCAGCCCGGGGACAGGAGATACCTACGAGCAGTACTTC.

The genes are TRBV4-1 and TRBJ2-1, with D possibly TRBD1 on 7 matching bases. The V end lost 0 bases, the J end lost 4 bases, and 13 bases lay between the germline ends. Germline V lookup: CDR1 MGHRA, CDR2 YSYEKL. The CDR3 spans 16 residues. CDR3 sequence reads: CASSQDEPGGYNEQFF. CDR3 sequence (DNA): TGCGCCAGCAGCCAAGATGAACCAGGGGGGTACAATGAGCAGTTCTTC.

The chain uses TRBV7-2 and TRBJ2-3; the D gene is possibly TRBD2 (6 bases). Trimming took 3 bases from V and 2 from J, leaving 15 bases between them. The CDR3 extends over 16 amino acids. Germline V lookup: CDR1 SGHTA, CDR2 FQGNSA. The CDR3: CASSFRAGPITDTQYF. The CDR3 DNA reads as TGTGCCAGCAGCTTTAGGGCGGGGCCAATCACAGATACGCAGTATTTT.

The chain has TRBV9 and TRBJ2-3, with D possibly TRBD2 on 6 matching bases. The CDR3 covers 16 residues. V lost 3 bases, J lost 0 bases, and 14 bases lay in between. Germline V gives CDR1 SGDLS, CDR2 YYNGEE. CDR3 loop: CASSERPRGSTDTQYF. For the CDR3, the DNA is TGTGCCAGCAGCGAGAGGCCTCGGGGGAGCACAGATACGCAGTATTTT.

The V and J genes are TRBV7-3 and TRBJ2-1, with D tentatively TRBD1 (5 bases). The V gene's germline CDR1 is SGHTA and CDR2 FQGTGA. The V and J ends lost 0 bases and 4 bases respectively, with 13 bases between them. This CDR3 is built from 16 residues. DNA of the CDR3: TGTGCCAGCAGCTTAACGGTACAGAAGGGGTACAATGAGCAGTTCTTC. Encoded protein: CASSLTVQKGYNEQFF.

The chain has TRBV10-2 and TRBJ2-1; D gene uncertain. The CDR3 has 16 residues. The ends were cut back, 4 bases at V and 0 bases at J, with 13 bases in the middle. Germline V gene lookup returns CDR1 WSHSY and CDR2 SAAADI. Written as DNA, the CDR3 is TGCGCCAGCAGTGTACCAGCCCCGAGCTCCTACAATGAGCAGTTCTTC. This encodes CASSVPAPSSYNEQFF.

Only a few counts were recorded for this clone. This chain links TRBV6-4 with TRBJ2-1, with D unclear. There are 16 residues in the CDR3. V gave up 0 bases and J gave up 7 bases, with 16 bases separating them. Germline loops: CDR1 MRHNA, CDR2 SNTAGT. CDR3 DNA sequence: TGTGCCAGCAGTGACTCTTTCCTCCTCGATCAGAATGAGCAGTTCTTC. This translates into CASSDSFLLDQNEQFF.

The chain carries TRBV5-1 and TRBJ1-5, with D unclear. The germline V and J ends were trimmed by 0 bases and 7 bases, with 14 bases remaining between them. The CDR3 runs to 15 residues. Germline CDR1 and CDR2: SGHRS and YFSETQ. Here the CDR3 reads CASSLGGGTWQPQHF. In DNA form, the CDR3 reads TGCGCCAGCAGCTTGGGAGGAGGTACTTGGCAGCCCCAGCATTTT.

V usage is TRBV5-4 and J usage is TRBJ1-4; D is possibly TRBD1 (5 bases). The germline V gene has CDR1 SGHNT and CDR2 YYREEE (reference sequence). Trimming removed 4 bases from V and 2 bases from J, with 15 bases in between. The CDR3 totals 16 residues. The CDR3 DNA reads TGTGCCAGCAGCCCGGGACCCACCATGACTAATGAAAAACTGTTTTTT. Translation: CASSPGPTMTNEKLFF.

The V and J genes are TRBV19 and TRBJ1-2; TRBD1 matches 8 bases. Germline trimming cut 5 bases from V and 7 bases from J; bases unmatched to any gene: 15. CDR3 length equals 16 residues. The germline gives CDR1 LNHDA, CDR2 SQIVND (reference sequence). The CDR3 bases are TGTGCCAGTAGTGACCAGGGGGCAGCATCAAGTGGTGGCTACACCTTC. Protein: CASSDQGAASSGGYTF. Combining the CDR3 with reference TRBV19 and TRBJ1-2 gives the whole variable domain DGGITQSPKYLFRKEGQNVTLSCEQNLNHDAMYWYRQDPGQGLRLIYYSQIVNDFQKGDIAEGYSVSREKKESFPLTVTSAQKNPTAFYLCASSDQGAASSGGYTFGSGTRLTVV.

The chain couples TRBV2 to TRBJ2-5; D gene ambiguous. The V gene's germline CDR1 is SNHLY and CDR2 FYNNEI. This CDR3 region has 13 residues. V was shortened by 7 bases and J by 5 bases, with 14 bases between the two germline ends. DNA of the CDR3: TGTGCCAGCAAGGAAGCCGGTGTTGAGACCCAGTACTTC. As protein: CASKEAGVETQYF.

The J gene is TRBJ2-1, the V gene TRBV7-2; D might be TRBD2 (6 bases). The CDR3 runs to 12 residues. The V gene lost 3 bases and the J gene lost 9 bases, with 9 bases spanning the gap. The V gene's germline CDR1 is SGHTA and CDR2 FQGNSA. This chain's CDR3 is CASSFKGGEQFF. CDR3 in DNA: TGTGCCAGCAGCTTCAAGGGAGGTGAGCAGTTCTTC.

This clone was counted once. In DNA form, the CDR3 reads TGTGCCAGCAGCTTAGGAGGGGGCGCGTATACGCAGTATTTT. This gives the protein CASSLGGGAYTQYF. This sequence joins TRBV27 and TRBJ2-3; TRBD1 is a possible D gene (7 bases). This CDR3 comprises 14 residues. The V and J ends lost 6 bases and 7 bases respectively, with 17 bases between them. Germline-derived CDR1 and CDR2 are MNHEY and SMNVEV (reference sequence).

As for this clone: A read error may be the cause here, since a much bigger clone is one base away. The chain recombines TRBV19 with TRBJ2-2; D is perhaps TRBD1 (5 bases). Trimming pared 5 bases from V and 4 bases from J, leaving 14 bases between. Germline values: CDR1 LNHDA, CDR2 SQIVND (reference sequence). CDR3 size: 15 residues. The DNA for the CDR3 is TGTGCCAGTAGTTTTGGGAACCAGGGCACCGGGGAGCTGTTTTTT. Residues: CASSFGNQGTGELFF.

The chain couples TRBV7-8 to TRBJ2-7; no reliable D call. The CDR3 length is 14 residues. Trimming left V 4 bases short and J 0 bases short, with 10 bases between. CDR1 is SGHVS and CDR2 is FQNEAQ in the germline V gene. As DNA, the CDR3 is TGTGCCAGCAGCTCCAGTGAAGCCTCCTACGAGCAGTACTTC. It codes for CASSSSEASYEQYF.

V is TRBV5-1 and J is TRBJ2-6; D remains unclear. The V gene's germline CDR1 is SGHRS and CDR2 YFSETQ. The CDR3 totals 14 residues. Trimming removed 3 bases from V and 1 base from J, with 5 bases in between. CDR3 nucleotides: TGCGCCAGCAGCTACGGATCTGGGGCCAACGTCCTGACTTTC. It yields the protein CASSYGSGANVLTF.

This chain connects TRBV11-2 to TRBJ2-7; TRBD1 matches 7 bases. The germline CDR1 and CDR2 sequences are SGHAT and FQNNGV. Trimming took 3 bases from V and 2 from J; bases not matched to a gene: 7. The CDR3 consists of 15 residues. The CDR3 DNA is TGTGCCAGCAGCTTCCAACAGGGGAGCCCCTACGAGCAGTACTTC. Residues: CASSFQQGSPYEQYF.

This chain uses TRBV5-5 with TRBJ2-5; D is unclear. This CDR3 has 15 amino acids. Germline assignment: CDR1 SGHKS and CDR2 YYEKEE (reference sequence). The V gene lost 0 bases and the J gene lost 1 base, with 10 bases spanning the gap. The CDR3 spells CASSLAHRAQETQYF. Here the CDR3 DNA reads TGTGCCAGCAGCTTGGCTCACCGTGCCCAAGAGACCCAGTACTTC.

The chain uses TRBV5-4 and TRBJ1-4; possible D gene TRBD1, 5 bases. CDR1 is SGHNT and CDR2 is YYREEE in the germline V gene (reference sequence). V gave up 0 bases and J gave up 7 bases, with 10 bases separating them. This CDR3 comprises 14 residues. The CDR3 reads CASSLGQPIEKLFF. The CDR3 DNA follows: TGTGCCAGCAGCTTGGGACAGCCCATTGAAAAACTGTTTTTT.

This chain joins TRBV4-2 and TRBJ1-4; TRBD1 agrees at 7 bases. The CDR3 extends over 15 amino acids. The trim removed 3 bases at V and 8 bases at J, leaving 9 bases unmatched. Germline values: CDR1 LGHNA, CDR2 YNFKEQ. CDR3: CASSQPDREGEKLFF. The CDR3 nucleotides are TGTGCCAGCAGCCAGCCCGACAGGGAAGGAGAAAAACTGTTTTTT.

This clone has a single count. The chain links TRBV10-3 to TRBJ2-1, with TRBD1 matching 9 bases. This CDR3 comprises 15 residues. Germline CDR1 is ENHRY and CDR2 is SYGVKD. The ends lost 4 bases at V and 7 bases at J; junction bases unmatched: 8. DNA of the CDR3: TGTGCCATCAGTGCCTCGGGACAGGGCAGGAATGAGCAGTTCTTC. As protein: CAISASGQGRNEQFF.

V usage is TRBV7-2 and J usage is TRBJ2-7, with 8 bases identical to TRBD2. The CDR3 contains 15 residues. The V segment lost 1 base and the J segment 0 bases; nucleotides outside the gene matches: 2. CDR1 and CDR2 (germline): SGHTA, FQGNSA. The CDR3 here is CASSLGLAGSYEQYF. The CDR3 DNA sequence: TGTGCCAGCAGCTTAGGGCTAGCGGGCTCCTACGAGCAGTACTTC. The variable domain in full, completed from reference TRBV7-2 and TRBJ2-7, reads GAGVSQSPSNKVTEKGKDVELRCDPISGHTALYWYRQSLGQGLEFLIYFQGNSAPDKSGLPSDRFSAERTGGSVSTLTIQRTQQEDSAVYLCASSLGLAGSYEQYFGPGTRLTVT.

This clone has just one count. The CDR3 DNA reads TGTGCCAGCAGTTACAACGGGGGTCCATCCTACGAGCAGTACTTC. Translated: CASSYNGGPSYEQYF. The chain combines TRBV6-6 with TRBJ2-7, with a tentative D call TRBD2 (6 bases). Germline V lookup: CDR1 MNHNY, CDR2 SVGAGI (reference sequence). The CDR3 covers 15 residues. V was cut by 2 bases and J by 1 base, with 12 bases left in between.

The CDR3, as DNA: TGTGCCAGCAGCCACACGACAGATACGCAGTATTTT. Protein: CASSHTTDTQYF. J is TRBJ2-3 and V is TRBV11-2; D not resolved. The CDR3 length is 12 residues. Germline V gene lookup returns CDR1 SGHAT and CDR2 FQNNGV. Trimming shortened V by 5 bases and J by 3 bases, and 6 bases separated the two germline ends.

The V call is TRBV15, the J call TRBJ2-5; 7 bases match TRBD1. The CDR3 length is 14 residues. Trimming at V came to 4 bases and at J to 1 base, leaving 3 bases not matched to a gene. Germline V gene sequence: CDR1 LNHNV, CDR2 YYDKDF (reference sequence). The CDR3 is CATSMGTAQETQYF. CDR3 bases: TGTGCCACCAGCATGGGGACAGCCCAAGAGACCCAGTACTTC.

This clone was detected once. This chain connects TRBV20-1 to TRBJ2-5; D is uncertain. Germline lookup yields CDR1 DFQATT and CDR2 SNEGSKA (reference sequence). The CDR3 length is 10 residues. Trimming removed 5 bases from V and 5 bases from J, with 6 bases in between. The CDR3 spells CSALGETQYF. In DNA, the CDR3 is TGCAGTGCTCTAGGGGAGACCCAGTACTTC.

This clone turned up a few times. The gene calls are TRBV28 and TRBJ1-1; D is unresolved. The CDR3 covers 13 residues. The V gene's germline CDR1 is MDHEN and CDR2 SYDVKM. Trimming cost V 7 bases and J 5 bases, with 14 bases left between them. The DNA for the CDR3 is TGTGCCAGCACCACCCCTGCGGGAACTGAAGCTTTCTTT. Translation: CASTTPAGTEAFF. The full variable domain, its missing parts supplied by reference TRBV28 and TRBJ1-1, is DVKVTQSSRYLVKRTGEKVFLECVQDMDHENMFWYRQDPGLGLRLIYFSYDVKMKEKGDIPEGYSVSREKKERFSLILESASTNQTSMYLCASTTPAGTEAFFGQGTRLTVV.

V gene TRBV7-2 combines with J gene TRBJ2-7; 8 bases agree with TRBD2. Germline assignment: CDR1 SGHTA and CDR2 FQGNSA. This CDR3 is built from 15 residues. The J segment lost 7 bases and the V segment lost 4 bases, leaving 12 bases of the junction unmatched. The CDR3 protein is CASSSGQAGVKEQYF. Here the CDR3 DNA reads TGTGCCAGCAGCTCTGGACAAGCGGGGGTTAAGGAGCAGTACTTC.

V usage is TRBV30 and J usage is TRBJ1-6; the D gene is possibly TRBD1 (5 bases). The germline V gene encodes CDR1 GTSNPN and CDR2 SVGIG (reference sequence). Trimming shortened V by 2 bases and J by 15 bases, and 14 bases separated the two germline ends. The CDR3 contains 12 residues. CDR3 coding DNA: TGTGCCTGGAGTCCAGACAGAAGGGACCTCCACTTT. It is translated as CAWSPDRRDLHF.